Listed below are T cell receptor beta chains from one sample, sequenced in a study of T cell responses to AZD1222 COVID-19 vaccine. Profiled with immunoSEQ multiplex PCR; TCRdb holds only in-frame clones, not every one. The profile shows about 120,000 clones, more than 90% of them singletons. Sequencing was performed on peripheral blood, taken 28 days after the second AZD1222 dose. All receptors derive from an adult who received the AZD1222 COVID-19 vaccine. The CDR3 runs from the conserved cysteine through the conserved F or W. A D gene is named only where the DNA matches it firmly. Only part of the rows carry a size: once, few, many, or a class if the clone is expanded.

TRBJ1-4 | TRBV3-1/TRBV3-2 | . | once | TGTGCCAGCAGCCAAGATTACAGGGAAAAACTGTTTTTT | CASSQDYREKLFF
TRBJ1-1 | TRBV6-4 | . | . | TGTGCCAGCAGCGAAGGCTACTTGAACACTGAAGCTTTCTTT | CASSEGYLNTEAFF
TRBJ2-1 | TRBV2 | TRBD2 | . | TGTGCCAGCGAGCTAGCGGTCTACAATGAGCAGTTCTTC | CASELAVYNEQFF
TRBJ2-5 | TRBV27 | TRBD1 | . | TGTGCCAGCAGTTTATCGAGGGGACAGGGGAGGGAGACCCAGTACTTC | CASSLSRGQGRETQYF
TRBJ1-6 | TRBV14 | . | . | TGTGCCAGCAGCAGAACGAGGGACGGGAATTCACCCCTCCACTTT | CASSRTRDGNSPLHF
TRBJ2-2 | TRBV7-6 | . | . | TGTGCCAGCAGCTGGCGGGGGCTGAACACCGGGGAGCTGTTTTTT | CASSWRGLNTGELFF
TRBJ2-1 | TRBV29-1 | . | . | TGCAGCGTTCCGGACAGCGCCAATGAGCAGTTCTTC | CSVPDSANEQFF
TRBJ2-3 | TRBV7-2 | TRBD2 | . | TGTGCCAGCAGCCCTAGACTAGCGGGGGTGGATACGCAGTATTTT | CASSPRLAGVDTQYF
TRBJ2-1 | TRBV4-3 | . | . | TGCGCCAGCAGCCAAGATCAAGGGGGACACAATGAGCAGTTCTTC | CASSQDQGGHNEQFF
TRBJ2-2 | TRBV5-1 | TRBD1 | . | TGCGCCAGCAGCTTGAACAGGGGGCGCGGGGAGCTGTTTTTT | CASSLNRGRGELFF
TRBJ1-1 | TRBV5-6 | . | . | TGTGCCAGCAGCTTGTCGGGGTTTTTGGGTAGCACTGAAGCTTTCTTT | CASSLSGFLGSTEAFF
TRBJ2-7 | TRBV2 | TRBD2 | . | TGTGCCAGCAGTCGCAGCGGGGGAGAAGGCGAGCAGTACTTC | CASSRSGGEGEQYF
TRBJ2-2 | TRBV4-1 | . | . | TGCGCCAGCAGCACCCAGATGAGGACGGGGGAGCTGTTTTTT | CASSTQMRTGELFF
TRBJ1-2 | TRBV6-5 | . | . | TGTGCCAGCAGGGACTGGCTGTCTAACTATGGCTACACCTTC | CASRDWLSNYGYTF
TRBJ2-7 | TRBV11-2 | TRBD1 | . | TGTGCCAGCAGCTTATTCTCTGACAGGGGGCTCTCCTACGAGCAGTACTTC | CASSLFSDRGLSYEQYF
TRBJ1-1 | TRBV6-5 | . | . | TGTGCCAGCAGTTACTTAGACCGAGACACTGAAGCTTTCTTT | CASSYLDRDTEAFF
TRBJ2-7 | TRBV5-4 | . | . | TGTGCCAGCAGCTTGGGGCAGGGTCCCTACGAGCAGTACTTC | CASSLGQGPYEQYF
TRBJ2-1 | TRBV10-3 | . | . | TGTGCCATCTCGACAGATACATTCAATGAGCAGTTCTTC | CAISTDTFNEQFF
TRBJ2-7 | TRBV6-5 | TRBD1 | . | TGTGCCAGCAGAGGACAGGGCCCGAGGGGCGAGCAGTACTTC | CASRGQGPRGEQYF
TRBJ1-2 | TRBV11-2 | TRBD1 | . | TGTGCCAGCAGCCCACCATCGAGGGGACAGGGCCGATATGGCTACACCTTC | CASSPPSRGQGRYGYTF
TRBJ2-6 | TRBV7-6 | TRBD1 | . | TGTGCCAGCAGTCGGACAGGGGGCGGTAGTTCTGGGGCCAACGTCCTGACTTTC | CASSRTGGGSSGANVLTF
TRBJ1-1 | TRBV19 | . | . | TGTGCCAGTAGTAGACGGGACATTTACCATGAAGCTTTCTTT | CASSRRDIYHEAFF
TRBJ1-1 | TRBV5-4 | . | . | TGTGCCAGCAGCTTGGCATCGAAGGCTGAAGCTTTCTTT | CASSLASKAEAFF
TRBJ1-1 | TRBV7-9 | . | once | TGTGCCAGCAGCCCCCAGGGTTGGACTGAAGCTTTCTTT | CASSPQGWTEAFF
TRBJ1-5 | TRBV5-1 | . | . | TGCGCCAGCAGCTTGGCCGTGGATCAGCCCCAGCATTTT | CASSLAVDQPQHF
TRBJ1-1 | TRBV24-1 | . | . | TGTGCCACCAGTGATGAAGGCAGGGGAGTCACTGAAGCTTTCTTT | CATSDEGRGVTEAFF
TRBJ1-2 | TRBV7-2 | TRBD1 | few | TGTGCCAGCAGCTTACCGGGACAGGGTCTTTGGATCTTC | CASSLPGQGLWIF
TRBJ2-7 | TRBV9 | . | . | TGTGCCAGCAGCGTAGCTGCGGAGTCCTACGAGCAGTACTTC | CASSVAAESYEQYF
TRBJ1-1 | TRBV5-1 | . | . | TGCGCCAGCAGCTTGGAAGGGGGAAAAGCTTTCTTT | CASSLEGGKAFF
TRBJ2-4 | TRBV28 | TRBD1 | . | TGTGCCAGCAGCCTAAGTGGCGACAGGGGGCCGGGCAAAAACATTCAGTACTTC | CASSLSGDRGPGKNIQYF
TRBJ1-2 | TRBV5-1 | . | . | TGCGCCAGCAGCTTGGGTCTAGGGGTAGGTGGCTACACCTTC | CASSLGLGVGGYTF
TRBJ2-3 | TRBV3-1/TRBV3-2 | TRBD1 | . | TGTGCCAGCAGCCCCCCGGGACAGGGAAGGTCAGATACGCAGTATTTT | CASSPPGQGRSDTQYF
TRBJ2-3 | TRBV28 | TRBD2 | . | TGTGCCAGCAGTTTAACTAGCGGGGGTCCAGATACGCAGTATTTT | CASSLTSGGPDTQYF
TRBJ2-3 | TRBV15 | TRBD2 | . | TGTGCCACCAGCAGAGATCCTAGCGGGGGGTCAGATACGCAGTATTTT | CATSRDPSGGSDTQYF
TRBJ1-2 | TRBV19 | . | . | TGTGCCAGTAGTCCGGGATCCTATGGCTACACCTTC | CASSPGSYGYTF
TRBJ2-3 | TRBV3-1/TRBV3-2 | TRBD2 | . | TGTGCCAGCAGCCAGGCTCTCGCGGGGGTGCTCACAGATACGCAGTATTTT | CASSQALAGVLTDTQYF
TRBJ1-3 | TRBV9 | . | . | TGTGCCAGCAGCGGCGGGCGGATCTCCTCTGGAAACACCATATATTTT | CASSGGRISSGNTIYF
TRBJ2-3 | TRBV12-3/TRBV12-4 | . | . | TGTGCCAGCAGTAGGACCACAGATACGCAGTATTTT | CASSRTTDTQYF
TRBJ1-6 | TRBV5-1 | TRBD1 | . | TGCGCCAGCAGCGCCGTAGGGACAGGTGATTCACCCCTCCACTTT | CASSAVGTGDSPLHF
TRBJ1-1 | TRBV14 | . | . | TGTGCCAGCAGCCAAGACGGCGGAAACACTGAAGCTTTCTTT | CASSQDGGNTEAFF
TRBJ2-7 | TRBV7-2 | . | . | TGTGCCAGCAGCTTAGCGCGAGCCAGCTACGAGCAGTACTTC | CASSLARASYEQYF
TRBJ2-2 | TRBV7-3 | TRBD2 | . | TGTGCCAGCAGCCTGACTAGCGCCCTGAACACCGGGGAGCTGTTTTTT | CASSLTSALNTGELFF
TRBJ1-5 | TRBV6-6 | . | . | TGTGCCAGCACCCGCGGACAGAATAGCAATCAGCCCCAGCATTTT | CASTRGQNSNQPQHF
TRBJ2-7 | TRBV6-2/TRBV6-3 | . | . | TGTGCCAGCAGTCAAACTAGCATAAGTGGCGAGCAGTACTTC | CASSQTSISGEQYF
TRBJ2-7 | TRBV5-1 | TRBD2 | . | TGCGCCAGCAGCACAGCTAGCGGCATCTCCTACGAGCAGTACTTC | CASSTASGISYEQYF
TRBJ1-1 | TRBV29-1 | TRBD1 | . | TGCAGCGTTGAAGCCCCGGGACAGGGTAGCCCTGAAGCTTTCTTT | CSVEAPGQGSPEAFF
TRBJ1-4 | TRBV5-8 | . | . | TGTGCCAGCAGCTTGGGTACGGGGGTAGTTGAAAAACTGTTTTTT | CASSLGTGVVEKLFF
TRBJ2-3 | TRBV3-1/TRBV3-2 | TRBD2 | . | TGTGCCAGCAGCCAAGTTAGCGGGGGACCAGATACGCAGTATTTT | CASSQVSGGPDTQYF
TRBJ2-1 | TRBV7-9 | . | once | TGTGCCAGCAGCTTAGCAGTGAGACCGGGCGAGTTCTTC | CASSLAVRPGEFF
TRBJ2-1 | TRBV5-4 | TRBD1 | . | TGTGCCAGCAGCGCTTTCTGGACAGGAGCTTACAATGAGCAGTTCTTC | CASSAFWTGAYNEQFF
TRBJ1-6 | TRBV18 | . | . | TGTGCCAGCTCACCGGCAGGAAATTCACCCCTCCACTTT | CASSPAGNSPLHF
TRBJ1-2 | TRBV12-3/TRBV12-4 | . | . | TGTGCCAGCAGTTTCCAGGGGTGGGATGGCTACACCTTC | CASSFQGWDGYTF
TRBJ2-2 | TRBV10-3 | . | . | TGTGCCGCAGCCGGGACAAACACCGGGGAGCTGTTTTTT | CAAAGTNTGELFF